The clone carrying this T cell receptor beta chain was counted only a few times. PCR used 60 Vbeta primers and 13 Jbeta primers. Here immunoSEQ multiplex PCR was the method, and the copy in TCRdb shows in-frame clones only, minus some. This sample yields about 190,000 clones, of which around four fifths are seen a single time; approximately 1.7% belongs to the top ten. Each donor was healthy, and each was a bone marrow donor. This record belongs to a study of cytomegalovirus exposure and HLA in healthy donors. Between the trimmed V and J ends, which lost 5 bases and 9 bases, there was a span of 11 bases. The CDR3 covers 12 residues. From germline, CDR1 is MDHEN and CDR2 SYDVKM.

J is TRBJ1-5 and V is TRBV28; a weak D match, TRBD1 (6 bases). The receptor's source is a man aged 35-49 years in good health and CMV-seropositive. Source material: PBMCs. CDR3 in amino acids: CASSPPRGPQHF. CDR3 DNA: TGTGCCAGCAGTCCCCCCAGGGGGCCCCAGCATTTT.